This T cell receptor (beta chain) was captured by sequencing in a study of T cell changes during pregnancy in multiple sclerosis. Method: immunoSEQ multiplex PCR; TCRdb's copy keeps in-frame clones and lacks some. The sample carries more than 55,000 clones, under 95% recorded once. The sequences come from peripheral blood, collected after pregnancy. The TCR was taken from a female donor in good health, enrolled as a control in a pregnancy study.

The CDR3 nucleotides read TGTGCCAGCAGCTTACACTTAGCGGGGCTAACCGGGGAGCTGTTTTTT. It encodes CASSLHLAGLTGELFF. The chain links TRBV7-3 to TRBJ2-2, with 8 bases lining up with TRBD2. CDR1 is SGHTA, CDR2 FQGTGA, per germline. Trimming at V came to 2 bases and at J to 5 bases, leaving 7 bases not matched to a gene. The length of the CDR3 is 16 residues.